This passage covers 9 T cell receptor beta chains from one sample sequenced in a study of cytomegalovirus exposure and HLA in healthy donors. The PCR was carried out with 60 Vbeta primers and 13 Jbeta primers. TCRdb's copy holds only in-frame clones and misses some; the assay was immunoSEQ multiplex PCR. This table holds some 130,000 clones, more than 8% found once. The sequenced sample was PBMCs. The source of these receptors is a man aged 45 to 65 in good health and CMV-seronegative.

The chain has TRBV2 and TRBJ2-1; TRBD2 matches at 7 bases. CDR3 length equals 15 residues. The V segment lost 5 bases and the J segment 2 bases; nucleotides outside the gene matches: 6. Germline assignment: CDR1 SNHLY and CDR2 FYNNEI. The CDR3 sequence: CASSPPLAAYNEQFF. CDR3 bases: TGTGCCAGCAGTCCCCCTCTAGCGGCCTACAATGAGCAGTTCTTC.

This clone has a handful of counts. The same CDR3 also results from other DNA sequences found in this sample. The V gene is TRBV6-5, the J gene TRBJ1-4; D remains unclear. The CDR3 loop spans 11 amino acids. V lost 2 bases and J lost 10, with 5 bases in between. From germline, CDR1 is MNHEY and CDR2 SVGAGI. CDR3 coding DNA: TGTGCCAGCAGTTACGCCGGAAAACTGTTTTTT. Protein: CASSYAGKLFF.

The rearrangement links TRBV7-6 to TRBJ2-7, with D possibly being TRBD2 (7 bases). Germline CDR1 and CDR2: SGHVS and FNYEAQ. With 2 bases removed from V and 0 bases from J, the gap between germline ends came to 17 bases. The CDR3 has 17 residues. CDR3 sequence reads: CASSLRGGAASSYEQYF. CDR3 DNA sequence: TGTGCCAGCAGCTTAAGAGGGGGGGCGGCCAGCTCCTACGAGCAGTACTTC.

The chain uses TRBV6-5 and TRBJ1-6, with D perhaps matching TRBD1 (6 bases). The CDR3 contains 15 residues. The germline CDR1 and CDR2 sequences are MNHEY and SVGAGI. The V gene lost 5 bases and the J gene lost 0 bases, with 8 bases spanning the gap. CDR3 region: CASSPDSSYNSPLHF. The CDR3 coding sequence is TGTGCCAGCAGTCCGGACAGCTCCTATAATTCACCCCTCCACTTT.

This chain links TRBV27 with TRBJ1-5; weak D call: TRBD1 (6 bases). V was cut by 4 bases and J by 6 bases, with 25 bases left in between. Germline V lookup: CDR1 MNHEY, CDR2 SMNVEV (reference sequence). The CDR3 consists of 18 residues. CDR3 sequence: CASSSKDRNALLGQPQHF. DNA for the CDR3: TGTGCCAGCAGTTCAAAAGACAGGAATGCTTTGTTGGGTCAGCCCCAGCATTTT.

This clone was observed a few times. CDR3 protein: CATYEVSDEQYF. The CDR3 DNA follows: TGTGCCACCTATGAAGTCAGCGACGAGCAGTACTTC. This sequence joins TRBV28 and TRBJ2-7; no reliable D call. The V gene's germline CDR1 is MDHEN and CDR2 SYDVKM. The CDR3 has 12 residues. V was clipped by 10 bases and J by 5 bases, with 15 bases between them.

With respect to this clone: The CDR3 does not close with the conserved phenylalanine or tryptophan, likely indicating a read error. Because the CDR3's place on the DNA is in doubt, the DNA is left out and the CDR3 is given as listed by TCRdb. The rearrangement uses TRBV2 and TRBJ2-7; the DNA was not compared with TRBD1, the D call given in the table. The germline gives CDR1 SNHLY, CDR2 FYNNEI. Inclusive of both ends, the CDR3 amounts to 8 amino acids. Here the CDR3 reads CASSEAGL.

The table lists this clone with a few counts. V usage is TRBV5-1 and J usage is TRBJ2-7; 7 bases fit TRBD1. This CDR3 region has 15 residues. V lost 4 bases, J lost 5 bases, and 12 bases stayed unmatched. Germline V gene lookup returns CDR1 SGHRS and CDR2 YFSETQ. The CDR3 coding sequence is TGCGCCAGCAGCCTCCAGACAGGGATGATGGACGAGCAGTACTTC. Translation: CASSLQTGMMDEQYF.

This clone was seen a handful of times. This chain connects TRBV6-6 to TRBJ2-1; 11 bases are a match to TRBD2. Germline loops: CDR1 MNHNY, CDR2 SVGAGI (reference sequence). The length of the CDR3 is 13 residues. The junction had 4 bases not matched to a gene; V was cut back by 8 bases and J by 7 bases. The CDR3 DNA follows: TGTGCCAGCGGGGGACTAGCGGATAATGAGCAGTTCTTC. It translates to CASGGLADNEQFF.